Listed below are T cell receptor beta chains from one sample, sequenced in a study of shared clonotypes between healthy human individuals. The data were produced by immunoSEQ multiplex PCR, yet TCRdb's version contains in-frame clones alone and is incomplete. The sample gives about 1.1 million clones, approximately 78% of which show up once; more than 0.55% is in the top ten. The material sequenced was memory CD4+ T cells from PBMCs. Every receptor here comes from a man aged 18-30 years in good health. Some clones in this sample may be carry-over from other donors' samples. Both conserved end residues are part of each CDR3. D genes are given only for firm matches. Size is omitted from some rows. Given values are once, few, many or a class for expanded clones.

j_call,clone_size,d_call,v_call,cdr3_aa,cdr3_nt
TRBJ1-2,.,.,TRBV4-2,CASSQDRTFIGYGYTF,TGTGCCAGCAGCCAAGATCGGACCTTCATAGGCTATGGCTACACCTTC
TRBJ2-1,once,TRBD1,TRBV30,CAWSGQGGYNEQFF,TGTGCCTGGAGCGGACAGGGCGGCTACAATGAGCAGTTCTTC
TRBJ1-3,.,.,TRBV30,CAWTVGFSGNTIYF,TGTGCCTGGACCGTTGGATTCTCTGGAAACACCATATATTTT
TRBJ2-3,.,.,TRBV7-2,CASSLSYGTQYF,TGTGCCAGCAGCTTATCTTATGGTACGCAGTATTTT
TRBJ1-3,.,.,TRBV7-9,CASSNQGSGNTIYF,TGTGCCAGCAGCAACCAGGGCTCTGGAAACACCATATATTTT
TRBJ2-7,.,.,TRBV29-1,CSVTHAERLSYEQYF,TGCAGCGTCACCCATGCGGAGCGTTTAAGCTACGAGCAGTACTTC
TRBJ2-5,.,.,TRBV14,CASSQENREETQYF,TGTGCCAGCAGCCAAGAGAACAGGGAAGAGACCCAGTACTTC
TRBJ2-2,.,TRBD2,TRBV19,CASSRASGRELFF,TGTGCCAGTAGTAGGGCTAGCGGACGGGAGCTGTTTTTT
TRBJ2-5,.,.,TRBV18,CASSPGDQETQYF,TGTGCCAGCTCACCAGGAGACCAAGAGACCCAGTACTTC
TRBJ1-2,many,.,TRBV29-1,CSVGDGGYGYTF,TGCAGCGTAGGCGACGGGGGGTATGGCTACACCTTC
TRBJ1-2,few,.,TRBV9,CASSDSGEGYTF,TGTGCCAGCAGCGACTCAGGGGAGGGCTACACCTTC
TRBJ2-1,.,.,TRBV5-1,CASSLASVSYNEQFF,TGCGCCAGCAGCTTGGCCAGCGTATCCTACAATGAGCAGTTCTTC
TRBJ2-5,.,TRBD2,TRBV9,CASSSAGTSGGTQYF,TGTGCCAGCAGTAGTGCCGGGACTAGCGGGGGGACCCAGTACTTC
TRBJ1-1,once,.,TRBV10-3,CAIGDSTGNTEAFF,TGTGCCATCGGAGACAGTACTGGCAACACTGAAGCTTTCTTT
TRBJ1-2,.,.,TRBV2,CASNRQSMRFTF,TGTGCCAGCAATCGACAGTCTATGAGGTTTACCTTC
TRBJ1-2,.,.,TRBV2,CASSSGTVLGYTF,TGTGCCAGCAGTTCAGGGACGGTTCTTGGCTACACCTTC
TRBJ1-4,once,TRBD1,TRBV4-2,CASSQGGADRGDEKLFF,TGTGCCAGCAGCCAAGGAGGCGCAGACAGGGGAGACGAAAAACTGTTTTTT
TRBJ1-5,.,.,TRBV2,CASSLLTDGKYSNQPQHF,TGTGCCAGCAGCCTATTAACGGACGGCAAATATAGCAATCAGCCCCAGCATTTT
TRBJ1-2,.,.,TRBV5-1,CASSLGAGSGGYTF,TGCGCCAGCAGCTTGGGGGCAGGGAGCGGTGGCTACACCTTC
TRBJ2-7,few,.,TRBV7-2,CASSLKLLASEQYF,TGTGCCAGCAGCTTAAAGTTGTTAGCCAGCGAGCAGTACTTC
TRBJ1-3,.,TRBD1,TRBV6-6,CASSWGTGSNTIYF,TGTGCCAGCAGTTGGGGGACAGGGTCAAACACCATATATTTT
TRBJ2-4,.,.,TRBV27,CASSFARETKNIQYF,TGTGCCAGCAGTTTCGCCCGGGAGACTAAAAACATTCAGTACTTC
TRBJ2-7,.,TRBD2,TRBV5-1,CASSLVFGLAGVEQYF,TGCGCCAGCAGCTTGGTCTTCGGGCTAGCGGGAGTCGAGCAGTACTTC
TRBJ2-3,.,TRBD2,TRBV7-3,CASSLSGTTTDTQYF,TGTGCCAGCAGCTTATCCGGGACTACCACAGATACGCAGTATTTT
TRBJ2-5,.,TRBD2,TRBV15,CATSKNPGTSGETQYF,TGTGCCACCAGCAAGAATCCTGGGACTAGCGGAGAGACCCAGTACTTC